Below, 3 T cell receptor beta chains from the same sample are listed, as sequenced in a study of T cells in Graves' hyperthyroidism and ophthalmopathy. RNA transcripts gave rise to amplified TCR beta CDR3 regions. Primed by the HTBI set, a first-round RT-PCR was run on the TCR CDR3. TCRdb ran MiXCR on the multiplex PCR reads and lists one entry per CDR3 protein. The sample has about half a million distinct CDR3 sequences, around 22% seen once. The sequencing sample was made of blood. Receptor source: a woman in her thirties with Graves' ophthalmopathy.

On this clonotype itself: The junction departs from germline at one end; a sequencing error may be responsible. The CDR3 DNA reads as TGTGCCAGCAGTTTATTGCCAGATTACACTGATGCTTTCTTT. Amino acid sequence: CASSLLPDYTDAFF. V usage is TRBV12-3 or TRBV12-4 and J usage is TRBJ1-1; no reliable D call. The length of the CDR3 is 14 residues.

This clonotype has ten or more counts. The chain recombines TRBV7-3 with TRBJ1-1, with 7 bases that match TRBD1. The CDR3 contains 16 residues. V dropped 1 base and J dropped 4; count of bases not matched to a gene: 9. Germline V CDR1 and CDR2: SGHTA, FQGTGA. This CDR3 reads CASSLIGVTGSTEAFF. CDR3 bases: TGTGCCAGCAGCTTAATAGGAGTGACAGGGTCCACTGAAGCTTTCTTT.

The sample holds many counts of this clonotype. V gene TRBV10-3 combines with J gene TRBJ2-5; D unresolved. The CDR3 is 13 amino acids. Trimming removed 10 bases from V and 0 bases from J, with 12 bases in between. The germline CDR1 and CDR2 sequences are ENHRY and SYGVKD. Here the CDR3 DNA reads TGTGCCACCCTGACCGCGAACCAAGAGACCCAGTACTTC. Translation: CATLTANQETQYF.